Listed here are 3 T cell receptor beta chains from one sample, sequenced in a study of lymphopenia after photon versus proton radiotherapy (dated by TCRdb to the late 2010s). The protocol used for the library was the immunoSEQ multiplex PCR assay. This immuneACCESS table, as held by TCRdb, lists in-frame sequences with V and J called but not all clones. Of the missing ones, under half trace to an unresolved V gene in checked studies; the others have no known cause. This sample is represented by about 19,000 clones; over 80% of them were singletons. Around 6.5% of the sample is in the top ten clones. The sequences come from peripheral blood, collected from a patient treated with photon-based radiotherapy. Receptors were obtained from a man aged 55 to 70 with pancreatic cancer.

The gene calls are TRBV5-6 and TRBJ2-2, with D unclear. The CDR3 is 13 amino acids. V was shortened by 3 bases and J by 1 base, with 4 bases between the two germline ends. Germline CDR1 SGHDT, CDR2 YYEEEE. The CDR3 loop is CASSYKNTGELFF. The CDR3 DNA follows: TGTGCCAGCAGCTACAAGAACACCGGGGAGCTGTTTTTT. Together with reference TRBV5-6 and TRBJ2-2, the CDR3 gives the full variable domain: DAGVTQSPTHLIKTRGQQVTLRCSPKSGHDTVSWYQQALGQGPQFIFQYYEEEERQRGNFPDRFSGHQFPNYSSELNVNALLLGDSALYLCASSYKNTGELFFGEGSRLTVL.

This clone was observed a handful of times. This rearrangement joins TRBV9 to TRBJ1-2; D unclear. V lost 0 bases to trimming and J lost 4 bases, with 13 bases between them. The CDR3 loop spans 15 amino acids. Germline V gives CDR1 SGDLS, CDR2 YYNGEE. DNA of the CDR3: TGTGCCAGCAGCGTAGTGGCAGGCAGGAGCTATGGCTACACCTTC. Amino acids: CASSVVAGRSYGYTF.

The chain is built from TRBV2 and TRBJ1-1; D unclear. Per germline, CDR1 SNHLY and CDR2 FYNNEI. CDR3 length: 14 amino acids. V lost 4 bases and J lost 6, with 15 bases in between. CDR3 nucleotides: TGTGCCAGCAGTGGGGCGCTCGATGGGGCTGAAGCTTTCTTT. Translated: CASSGALDGAEAFF.